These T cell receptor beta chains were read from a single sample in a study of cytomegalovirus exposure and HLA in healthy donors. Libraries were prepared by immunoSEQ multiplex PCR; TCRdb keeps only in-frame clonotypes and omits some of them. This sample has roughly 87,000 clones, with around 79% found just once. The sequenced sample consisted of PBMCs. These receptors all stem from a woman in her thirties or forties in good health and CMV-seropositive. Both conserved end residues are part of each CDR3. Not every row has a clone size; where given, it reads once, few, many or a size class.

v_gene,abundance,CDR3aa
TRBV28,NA,CASSLNDLNTEAFF
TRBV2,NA,CASSGGETQYF
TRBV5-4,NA,CASSFGQGYTF
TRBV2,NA,CASNHQGILAKNIQYF
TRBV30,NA,CAWRNGGGTEAFF
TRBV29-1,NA,CSGSTGTSGKYEQFF
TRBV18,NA,CASSLDSWAGRPQHF
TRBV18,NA,CASSPGLTSEQYF
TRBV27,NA,CASNRRGQDGYTF
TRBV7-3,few,CASSQRAAGGGHEQYF
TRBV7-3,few,CASRLPSSGANVLTF
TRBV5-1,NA,CASSLRDSRNEKLFF
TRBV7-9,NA,CASRPTRLGVQDEQFF
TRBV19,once,CASSNPAGSNYEQFF
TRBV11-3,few,CASSFPGEDTQYF
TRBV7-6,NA,CASSPGQVLPNYGYTF
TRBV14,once,CASSQDSGVLREQFF
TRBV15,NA,CATSRVRADAEAFF
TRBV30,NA,CAWVGQPNTEAFF
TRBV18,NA,CASSPPFDRAPRGYTF
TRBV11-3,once,CASSSTGVSAAFF
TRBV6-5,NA,CASSRDWGTGELFF
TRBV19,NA,CASSLRGTEAFF
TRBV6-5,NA,CASSDRGRAAGYTF
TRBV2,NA,CASRLAGTETQYF
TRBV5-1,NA,CASSLAERGEAFF
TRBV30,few,CAWKTQGSSNQPQHF
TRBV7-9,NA,CASSSSPLGYNEQFF
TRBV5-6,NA,CASSFQGIRNTIYF
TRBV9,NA,CASSTPKRTAKAIYF